Listed below are T cell receptor beta chains from one sample, sequenced in a study of T cell changes during pregnancy in multiple sclerosis. Sequenced by immunoSEQ multiplex PCR; TCRdb stores in-frame clones only, minus some. This table has under 95,000 clones, roughly 89% appearing once. The source was peripheral blood, collected after pregnancy. The origin of the receptors is a female donor in good health, enrolled as a control in a pregnancy study. CDR3s include the opening cysteine and the closing phenylalanine or tryptophan. D genes are given only for firm matches. Size is stated for part of the rows, as once, few or many counts, or as a class when the clone is expanded.

TRBJ2-3	TRBV11-2	TRBD1	once	15	TGTGCCAGCAGCTTAGATGGGCAGGGGGCAGATACGCAGTATTTT	CASSLDGQGADTQYF
TRBJ2-1	TRBV21-1	NA	NA	15	TGTGCCAGTCTAGCGGGGGTAATTTACTACAATGAGCAGTTCTTC	CASLAGVIYYNEQFF
TRBJ2-5	TRBV27	TRBD1	NA	14	TGTGCCAGCAGTCCCGGGACAGGGACGGAGACCCAGTACTTC	CASSPGTGTETQYF
TRBJ2-3	TRBV5-1	NA	NA	16	TGCGCCAGCAGCTTGAAGAGGGGGATAGGGGCAGATACGCAGTATTTT	CASSLKRGIGADTQYF
TRBJ1-5	TRBV28	NA	NA	12	TGTGCCAGCAGAGGGGAAGTCCAGCCCCAGCATTTT	CASRGEVQPQHF
TRBJ2-7	TRBV19	TRBD1	NA	14	TGTGCCAGTATGCCGACAGGGGGTCCTTACGAGCAGTACTTC	CASMPTGGPYEQYF
TRBJ1-5	TRBV28	TRBD1	NA	15	TGTGCCAGCAGTTTCTGGGGGACAGGGAATCAGCCCCAGCATTTT	CASSFWGTGNQPQHF
TRBJ2-7	TRBV6-6	NA	once	13	TGTGCCAGCAGTTACCAGGGGGGATACGAGCAGTACTTC	CASSYQGGYEQYF
TRBJ2-7	TRBV28	NA	NA	15	TGTGCCAGCAGTTCCTCCGGGGTCAGTGGCTACGAGCAGTACTTC	CASSSSGVSGYEQYF
TRBJ1-1	TRBV10-3	TRBD1	NA	13	TGTGCCATCGGAGGGGACAGGGAGACTGAAGCTTTCTTT	CAIGGDRETEAFF
TRBJ2-7	TRBV5-4	TRBD1	NA	16	TGTGCCAGCAGTCAGAGGAAGACAGGGATTTCCTACGAGCAGTACTTC	CASSQRKTGISYEQYF
TRBJ1-1	TRBV6-5	TRBD1	NA	15	TGTGCCAGCAGTTACTCGAACAGGGGAAGGACTGAAGCTTTCTTT	CASSYSNRGRTEAFF
TRBJ2-5	TRBV11-2	NA	NA	14	TGTGCCAGCAGCTTATCAGGGTCCCAAGAGACCCAGTACTTC	CASSLSGSQETQYF
TRBJ1-6	TRBV5-8	NA	NA	14	TGTGCCAGCAGCCGCGTGATGGGGCTCTCACCCCTCCACTTT	CASSRVMGLSPLHF
TRBJ2-7	TRBV21-1	NA	NA	16	TGTGCCAGCAGCAGGATAAGGACAGGGGACTCCTACGAGCAGTACTTC	CASSRIRTGDSYEQYF
TRBJ1-4	TRBV5-8	NA	NA	16	TGTGCCAGCAGCTCGTACTCAGGGGCAACTAATGAAAAACTGTTTTTT	CASSSYSGATNEKLFF
TRBJ1-2	TRBV29-1	TRBD1	NA	13	TGCAGCGGGTACAGGGGGACTCACTATGGCTACACCTTC	CSGYRGTHYGYTF
TRBJ1-4	TRBV4-1	TRBD1	NA	18	TGCGCCAGCAGCCAATCTGAGGGGGCCCTTGCAACTAATGAAAAACTGTTTTTT	CASSQSEGALATNEKLFF
TRBJ1-6	TRBV10-3	NA	NA	13	TGTGCCATCGCAGGGGCGCAAAGTTCACCCCTCCACTTT	CAIAGAQSSPLHF
TRBJ2-7	TRBV11-1	TRBD1	NA	16	TGTGCCAGCAGCTTAAGTCCGGGACAGGCTAACTACGAGCAGTACTTC	CASSLSPGQANYEQYF
TRBJ1-6	TRBV6-1	NA	NA	17	TGTGCCAGCAGTGAAGGATGGGGGGGCTCCTATAATTCACCCCTCCACTTT	CASSEGWGGSYNSPLHF
TRBJ1-6	TRBV11-1	NA	NA	16	TGTGCCAGCAGCTTCGGGCCGGCGGGGGAAGGTTCACCCCTCCACTTT	CASSFGPAGEGSPLHF
TRBJ2-3	TRBV9	TRBD2	NA	17	TGTGCCAGCAGCGTGAGCGGTAGCGGGGAGTACACAGATACGCAGTATTTT	CASSVSGSGEYTDTQYF
TRBJ1-2	TRBV5-1	NA	NA	14	TGCGCCAGCAGCACCCGAGGGGGGGGGTATGGCTACACCTTC	CASSTRGGGYGYTF
TRBJ2-7	TRBV5-1	TRBD2	once	13	TGCGCCAGCCAAGCGGGGAGCTCCTACGAGCAGTACTTC	CASQAGSSYEQYF
TRBJ2-4	TRBV28	NA	NA	16	TGTGCCAGCAGCGTCTCTGGGGGGGGGCATAAAAACATTCAGTACTTC	CASSVSGGGHKNIQYF
TRBJ1-5	TRBV5-5	NA	NA	14	TGTGCCAGCAGCTTGGCGGGGGGGCATCAGCCCCAGCATTTT	CASSLAGGHQPQHF
TRBJ2-1	TRBV4-3	TRBD2	once	16	TGCGCCAGCAGCCAAGATAGGCTAGCGGGGAACAATGAGCAGTTCTTC	CASSQDRLAGNNEQFF
TRBJ2-3	TRBV5-1	NA	NA	14	TGCGCCAGCAGCACGGGACATAGGACAGATACGCAGTATTTT	CASSTGHRTDTQYF